This record covers a single T cell receptor beta chain. The antigen is unknown. Healthy bone marrow donors formed the donor group. Per the germline V gene, CDR1 is SGHNT and CDR2 is YYREEE (reference sequence). The CDR3 runs 13 residues. V lost 1 base to trimming and J lost 8 bases, with 13 bases between them. The PCR employed 60 Vbeta primers together with 13 Jbeta primers. TCRdb's copy holds only in-frame clones and misses some; the assay was immunoSEQ multiplex PCR. The table records about 200,000 clones, approximately 79% of them present only once. This specimen comes from a study of cytomegalovirus exposure and HLA in healthy donors. Study-wide points: A previous analysis found most TCR beta V segments productive roughly 90% or roughly 30% of the time.

The source material was PBMCs. This sequence originates from a girl aged 2-9 years in good health and CMV-seronegative. The genes are TRBV5-4 and TRBJ2-7, with D perhaps matching TRBD1 (5 bases). DNA of the CDR3: TGTGCCAGCAGCTTGTGGGGTTCAGGGAAGCAGTACTTC. Amino acid sequence: CASSLWGSGKQYF.